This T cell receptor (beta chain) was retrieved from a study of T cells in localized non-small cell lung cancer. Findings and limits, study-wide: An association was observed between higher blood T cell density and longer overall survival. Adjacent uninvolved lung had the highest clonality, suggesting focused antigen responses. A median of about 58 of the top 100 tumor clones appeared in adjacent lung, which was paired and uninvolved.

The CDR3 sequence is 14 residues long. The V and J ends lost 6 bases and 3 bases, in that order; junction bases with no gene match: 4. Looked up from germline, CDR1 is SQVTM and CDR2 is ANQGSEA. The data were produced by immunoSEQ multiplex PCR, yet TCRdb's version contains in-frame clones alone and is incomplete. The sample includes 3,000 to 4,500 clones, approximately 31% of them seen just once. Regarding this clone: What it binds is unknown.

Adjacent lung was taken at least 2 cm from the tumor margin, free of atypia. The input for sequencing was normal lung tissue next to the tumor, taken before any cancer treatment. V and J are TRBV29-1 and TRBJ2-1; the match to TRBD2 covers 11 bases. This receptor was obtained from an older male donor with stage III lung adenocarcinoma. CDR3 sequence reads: CSVTGTSGYNEQFF. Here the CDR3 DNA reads TGCAGCGTCACGGGGACTAGCGGCTACAATGAGCAGTTCTTC.